This entry lists 10 T cell receptor beta chains sequenced from one sample in a study of T cells after yellow fever vaccination (dated by TCRdb to between 2018 and 2020). Libraries were made using 5' RACE. Instrument used: Illumina HiSeq 2500. TCRdb reprocessing: public reads trimmed at Q25 with fastp, clones called with MiXCR, in-frame beta chains kept. Rows merge per CDR3 protein into single entries with the most common DNA and genes. The sample table shows a few hundred thousand distinct CDR3 sequences, and 8.7% are seen once. Under 20% of the sample is taken by the ten largest. Per the publication, the treatment or condition label means: live attenuated yellow fever vaccine strain. The sequencing used PBMCs, collected on the day of the first yellow fever vaccination. These receptors were collected from a man aged 18 to 30 who received the YFV17D yellow fever vaccine.

The sample holds a few counts of this clonotype. V gene TRBV29-1 combines with J gene TRBJ2-3; 12 bases fit TRBD2. J was trimmed by 7 bases and V by 6 bases; bases with no gene match: 5. CDR3 length: 13 amino acids. CDR1 SQVTM and CDR2 ANQGSEA come from the germline V gene. CDR3 amino acids: CSVGLAGTHTQYF. The CDR3 coding sequence is TGCAGCGTAGGACTAGCGGGGACCCATACGCAGTATTTT.

This clonotype was seen only a few times. The chain carries TRBV6-1 and TRBJ2-2; possibly TRBD1 or TRBD2 for D (5 bases each). The CDR3 runs to 17 residues. The germline CDR1 and CDR2 sequences are MNHNS and SASEGT. V dropped 7 bases and J dropped 0 bases, with 18 bases sitting between them. Written as DNA, the CDR3 is TGTGCCAGCAACTCGCCTCCGGGACGGACGAACACCGGGGAGCTGTTTTTT. It is translated as CASNSPPGRTNTGELFF.

This clonotype showed up many times. The gene calls are TRBV5-6 and TRBJ2-3; D is uncertain. Looked up from germline, CDR1 is SGHDT and CDR2 is YYEEEE. V was trimmed by 2 bases and J by 3 bases, leaving 4 bases between them. This CDR3 is built from 12 residues. CDR3 amino acids: CASSLRTDTQYF. Here the CDR3 DNA reads TGTGCCAGCAGCTTACGGACAGATACGCAGTATTTT.

This clonotype was picked up a small number of times. The chain joins TRBV6-1 to TRBJ1-5; 7 bases fit TRBD1. Trimming took 4 bases from V and 0 from J; bases not matched to a gene: 3. In germline, CDR1 is MNHNS, CDR2 SASEGT. This CDR3 has 15 residues. CDR3: CASSVGQHSNQPQHF. As DNA, the CDR3 is TGTGCCAGCAGTGTGGGACAGCATAGCAATCAGCCCCAGCATTTT.

This clonotype was counted at least ten times. The genes are TRBV7-9 and TRBJ1-1, with 7 bases that match TRBD1. The J segment lost 1 base and the V segment lost 1 base, leaving 3 bases of the junction unmatched. The CDR3 is made up of 15 amino acids. Per germline, CDR1 SEHNR and CDR2 FQNEAQ (reference sequence). CDR3 DNA sequence: TGTGCCAGCAGCTTAGGACAGGGAAAGAACACTGAAGCTTTCTTT. This gives the protein CASSLGQGKNTEAFF.

This clonotype appeared once. The rearrangement links TRBV2 to TRBJ2-3; D call uncertain. Deletions cut 6 bases from V and 4 bases from J, with 8 bases between. The CDR3 is 12 residues long. Germline V gene lookup returns CDR1 SNHLY and CDR2 FYNNEI. CDR3 in amino acids: CASRPGADTQYF. The CDR3 DNA follows: TGTGCCAGCAGGCCTGGGGCAGATACGCAGTATTTT. Filled out from reference TRBV2 and TRBJ2-3, the complete variable domain reads EPEVTQTPSHQVTQMGQEVILRCVPISNHLYFYWYRQILGQKVEFLVSFYNNEISEKSEIFDDQFSVERPDGSNFTLKIRSTKLEDSAMYFCASRPGADTQYFGPGTRLTVL.

This clonotype has a handful of counts. The genes are TRBV25-1 and TRBJ2-7; D is perhaps TRBD1 (5 bases). The CDR3 has 13 residues. Trimming stripped 4 bases from V and 2 bases from J, with 9 bases between. Germline assignment: CDR1 MGHDK and CDR2 SYGVNS. CDR3 loop: CASSVTGTYEQYF. CDR3 bases: TGTGCCAGCAGTGTAACAGGCACCTACGAGCAGTACTTC.

The J gene is TRBJ2-1, the V gene TRBV5-1; D is possibly TRBD1 or TRBD2 (5 bases each). In germline, CDR1 is SGHRS, CDR2 YFSETQ. CDR3 length: 15 amino acids. V was shortened by 4 bases and J by 7 bases, with 18 bases between the two germline ends. CDR3 sequence (DNA): TGCGCCAGCAGCGCCTCTCCCCTGGGGGTGAATGAGCAGTTCTTC. It codes for CASSASPLGVNEQFF. Filled out from reference TRBV5-1 and TRBJ2-1, the complete variable domain reads KAGVTQTPRYLIKTRGQQVTLSCSPISGHRSVSWYQQTPGQGLQFLFEYFSETQRNKGNFPGRFSGRQFSNSRSEMNVSTLELGDSALYLCASSASPLGVNEQFFGPGTRLTVL.

This clonotype has at least ten counts. The chain combines TRBV21-1 with TRBJ2-4. TRBV21-1 is tagged as a pseudogene. The CDR3 is 15 residues long. The CDR3 protein is CASSKGRLASDIQYF. CDR3 in DNA: TGTGCCAGCAGCAAAGGTCGGTTAGCCTCGGACATTCAGTACTTC.

There are many counts of this clonotype. The chain joins TRBV5-4 to TRBJ1-1; D gene ambiguous. The CDR3 contains 14 residues. V was pared by 1 base and J by 4 bases, with 11 bases between. Looked up from germline, CDR1 is SGHNT and CDR2 is YYREEE (reference sequence). In DNA form, the CDR3 reads TGTGCCAGCAGCTTGACGAGTACACTCACTGAAGCTTTCTTT. Protein: CASSLTSTLTEAFF.